Reported below is one T cell receptor (beta chain). This clone was observed a few times. This clone's antigen is unknown. Per-base qualities were not stored, and no clone one base away is much larger. Repertoires were sampled repeatedly over the course of chemoradiotherapy so that clonal expansion in the tumor microenvironment could be followed. The source of the sample is a study of chemoradiotherapy in HPV16-positive cancers (dated by TCRdb to the early 2020s). Describing the broader study: Candidate HPV-specific T-cell clones and common TCR motifs were defined by functional T-cell assays performed on cells from two HPV16-positive patients. The study set out to ask whether T-cell immunity against the HPV oncoproteins E6 and E7 changes over the course of chemoradiotherapy and whether that immunity affects survival. TCR repertoires from roughly 87 patients with HPV-related cancers were then used to track the candidate HPV-specific TCRs and motifs. The full study reports these points: Expansion of candidate HPV-specific clones and E7-related TCR motifs was observed in the tumor microenvironment during treatment, whereas no such expansion was observed for non-HPV-specific T cells. The functional definition of HPV-specific T cells was derived from only two HPV16-positive patients, and the survival association was reported for HPV16-positive patients. Among HPV16-positive patients, expansion of HPV-responsive T cells during chemoradiotherapy was associated with better recurrence-free survival.

Taken from cysteine to phenylalanine, the CDR3 has 15 residues. Kept here is only the CDR3 DNA, which spans 45 bases and is read in frame from base 1. V is shortened by 4 bases, J by 2 bases, and the region joining them spans 13 bases. Based on the germline V gene (reference sequence), the CDR1 and CDR2 sequences are SEHNR and FQNEAQ. The library was built by means of the immunoSEQ multiplex PCR assay. TCRdb re-hosts the immuneACCESS table, in-frame sequences only. Its copies lack some clones; in the studies checked, an unresolved V gene accounts for under half of them, and the cause for the rest is not known. A total of roughly 5,500 clones appear in this sample, about 69% of them only once. The top ten clones comprise about 28% of the sample.

This clonotype originated in a human donor with HPV-associated anogenital cancer. Rearrangement joined TRBV7-9 to TRBJ2-3; a tentative D call is TRBD2 (6 bases match). The material was tumor tissue, obtained from a patient who underwent chemoradiotherapy. At the DNA level, the sequence is TGTGCCAGCAGCTGGGGCGGGATTAACACAGATACGCAGTATTTT. Its translation reads: CASSWGGINTDTQYF.